The 26 T cell receptor beta chains presented below share a single source sample, sequenced in a study of graft-versus-host responses after intestinal transplantation. Sequencing used immunoSEQ multiplex PCR; TCRdb keeps in-frame clones, though not all of them. The sample consists of roughly 50,000 clones, about 89% of them appearing once. Source: PBMCs, taken about 93 weeks after intestinal transplant. Receptor source: a human patient who received an intestinal transplant, so some T cells may come from the graft donor.

The CDR3 loop is CAWSRKRGLYNEQFF. The CDR3 DNA reads as TGTGCCTGGAGTCGTAAGCGGGGCCTATACAATGAGCAGTTCTTC. The J gene is TRBJ2-1, the V gene TRBV30, with TRBD2 matching 7 bases. The V gene's germline CDR1 is GTSNPN and CDR2 SVGIG (reference sequence). CDR3 length equals 15 residues. V lost 2 bases to trimming and J lost 4 bases; unmatched junction nucleotides: 8.

This chain links TRBV7-9 with TRBJ2-3; 10 nucleotides align to TRBD2. Unmatched junction bases numbered 10, after V lost 5 bases and J lost 5 bases. Germline CDR1 SEHNR, CDR2 FQNEAQ (reference sequence). This CDR3 is 16 amino acids long. CDR3 sequence: CASSPKRGGRVDTQYF. The CDR3 DNA reads TGTGCCAGCAGCCCCAAGCGGGGGGGCCGGGTAGATACGCAGTATTTT.

This chain joins TRBV19 and TRBJ1-1; no reliable D call. Germline-derived CDR1 and CDR2 are LNHDA and SQIVND (reference sequence). The ends were cut back, 8 bases at V and 1 base at J, with 5 bases in the middle. This CDR3 comprises 11 residues. The CDR3 reads CASRENTEAFF. The CDR3 DNA reads as TGTGCCAGTCGGGAGAACACTGAAGCTTTCTTT.

This clone appeared a single time. The chain has TRBV4-1 and TRBJ1-3; 8 nucleotides line up with TRBD1. J was trimmed by 3 bases and V by 1 base; bases with no gene match: 5. This CDR3 spans 16 amino acids. Germline lookup yields CDR1 MGHRA and CDR2 YSYEKL. For the CDR3, the DNA is TGCGCCAGCAGCCAAGTGGCAGGGGGCGTTGGAAACACCATATATTTT. Amino acid sequence: CASSQVAGGVGNTIYF.

V is TRBV18 and J is TRBJ1-1, with D possibly being TRBD1 (6 bases). CDR1 and CDR2 (germline): KGHSH, LQKENI. The CDR3 totals 12 residues. Trimming pared 6 bases from V and 6 bases from J, leaving 11 bases between. CDR3 sequence: CASSLDRSEAFF. The CDR3 bases are TGTGCCAGCTCCCTTGACAGGTCTGAAGCTTTCTTT.

This sequence joins TRBV6-5 and TRBJ2-7; no clear D gene. Trimming took off 2 bases at V and 9 bases at J, with 8 bases between the two ends. Germline assignment: CDR1 MNHEY and CDR2 SVGAGI. CDR3 length: 11 amino acids. CDR3 sequence (DNA): TGTGCCAGCAGTTACGGCGGTGGGCAGTACTTC. It specifies CASSYGGGQYF.

V is TRBV18 and J is TRBJ1-1; a weak D match, TRBD1 (6 bases). V lost 3 bases and J lost 4, with 15 bases in between. CDR1 and CDR2 from the germline V gene are KGHSH and LQKENI. This CDR3 has 15 amino acids. As DNA, the CDR3 is TGTGCCAGCTCACCTCCTCAAGGGGGAGGCACTGAAGCTTTCTTT. It encodes CASSPPQGGGTEAFF.

The genes are TRBV18 and TRBJ1-1; D not certain. The CDR3 runs 15 residues. Trimming removed 3 bases at V and 1 base at J, with 12 bases between. Germline-derived CDR1 and CDR2 are KGHSH and LQKENI. The CDR3 sequence is CASSPGGKANTEAFF. The CDR3 DNA follows: TGTGCCAGCTCACCCGGCGGCAAAGCGAACACTGAAGCTTTCTTT.

This clone has a single count. The J gene is TRBJ1-4, the V gene TRBV14, with D possibly being TRBD1 (5 bases). CDR1 SGHDN and CDR2 FVKESK come from the germline V gene. CDR3 length equals 15 residues. V was cut by 2 bases and J by 5 bases, with 12 bases left in between. Here the CDR3 reads CASSQTPGRNEKLFF. In DNA form, the CDR3 reads TGTGCCAGCAGCCAAACACCGGGACGGAATGAAAAACTGTTTTTT.

This chain links TRBV7-9 with TRBJ2-1; 12 bases agree with TRBD2. The CDR3 is 15 amino acids. CDR1 SEHNR and CDR2 FQNEAQ come from the germline V gene (reference sequence). The ends lost 5 bases at V and 4 bases at J; junction bases unmatched: 3. CDR3 sequence reads: CASSTSGGSYNEQFF. The CDR3 coding sequence is TGTGCCAGCAGCACTAGCGGGGGGAGTTACAATGAGCAGTTCTTC.

The table lists this clone with a count of one. The chain has TRBV7-6 and TRBJ1-1, with a possible D match to TRBD1 (5 bases). This CDR3 has 16 amino acids. Per germline, CDR1 SGHVS and CDR2 FNYEAQ. Trimming removed 1 base from V and 1 base from J, with 13 bases in between. The CDR3 reads CASSLVDGAQNTEAFF. In DNA form, the CDR3 reads TGTGCCAGCAGCTTAGTCGACGGGGCGCAGAACACTGAAGCTTTCTTT.

This chain connects TRBV2 to TRBJ2-7; 8 bases line up with TRBD1. The trim removed 6 bases at V and 6 bases at J, leaving 1 base unmatched. The CDR3 sequence is 11 residues long. Germline-derived CDR1 and CDR2 are SNHLY and FYNNEI. The DNA for the CDR3 is TGTGCCAGCAGGGACAGGGTCGAGCAGTACTTC. Translated: CASRDRVEQYF.

The V gene is TRBV6-1, the J gene TRBJ2-2; D gene uncertain. Looked up from germline, CDR1 is MNHNS and CDR2 is SASEGT. CDR3 length: 13 residues. V was cut by 2 bases and J by 0 bases, with 1 base left in between. The CDR3 loop is CASSEPNTGELFF. The CDR3 DNA reads TGTGCCAGCAGTGAACCGAACACCGGGGAGCTGTTTTTT.

The V gene is TRBV9, the J gene TRBJ1-1, with unresolved D. CDR3 size: 13 residues. Trimming pared 0 bases from V and 8 bases from J, leaving 11 bases between. CDR1 is SGDLS and CDR2 is YYNGEE in the germline V gene. The CDR3 DNA sequence: TGTGCCAGCAGCGTAGATGAGAGGACCGAAGCTTTCTTT. Translation gives CASSVDERTEAFF.

The chain links TRBV27 to TRBJ2-7, with D possibly called TRBD1 or TRBD2 (6 bases each). The V gene lost 8 bases and the J gene lost 6 bases, with 20 bases spanning the gap. Germline lookup yields CDR1 MNHEY and CDR2 SMNVEV (reference sequence). The CDR3 extends over 14 amino acids. The CDR3 bases are TGTGCCAGCCGAGACCCGGGGGCAAACTCCGAGCAGTACTTC. This encodes CASRDPGANSEQYF.

The chain couples TRBV12-5 to TRBJ2-3, with 8 bases lining up with TRBD1. CDR1 and CDR2 from the germline V gene are LGHNT and FRNRAP. J lost 9 bases, V lost 3 bases, and 5 bases had no gene match. This CDR3 is built from 13 residues. CDR3 sequence reads: CASGLAGGPTQYF. CDR3 nucleotide sequence: TGTGCTAGTGGTTTAGCAGGGGGCCCCACGCAGTATTTT.

The V call is TRBV7-2, the J call TRBJ1-4, with D possibly TRBD1 on 6 matching bases. Trimming removed 1 base at V and 8 bases at J, with 11 bases between. Germline V gene sequence: CDR1 SGHTA, CDR2 FQGNSA. The CDR3 has 14 residues. This CDR3 reads CASSLEQGWEKLFF. Written as DNA, the CDR3 is TGTGCCAGCAGCTTAGAACAGGGATGGGAAAAACTGTTTTTT.

The rearrangement uses TRBV2 and TRBJ2-7, with a possible D match to TRBD2 (5 bases). The CDR3 is 14 residues long. Germline V lookup: CDR1 SNHLY, CDR2 FYNNEI. Between the trimmed V and J ends, which lost 4 bases and 9 bases, there was a span of 19 bases. The CDR3 sequence: CASSVSSSPLGQYF. DNA of the CDR3: TGTGCCAGCAGTGTGTCATCTAGCCCCCTAGGGCAGTACTTC.

The chain carries TRBV5-1 and TRBJ2-7; TRBD1 agrees at 11 bases. Germline V gene lookup returns CDR1 SGHRS and CDR2 YFSETQ. CDR3 length equals 13 residues. The V segment lost 4 bases and the J segment 8 bases; nucleotides outside the gene matches: 5. The CDR3 reads CASSVGQGAKQYF. Here the CDR3 DNA reads TGCGCCAGCAGCGTTGGACAGGGGGCTAAGCAGTACTTC.

J is TRBJ1-2 and V is TRBV19, with 7 bases aligning to TRBD1. Unmatched junction bases numbered 7, after V lost 1 base and J lost 2 bases. The CDR3 extends over 16 amino acids. Germline V CDR1 and CDR2: LNHDA, SQIVND (reference sequence). Here the CDR3 DNA reads TGTGCCAGTAGTATAGTCGGCCAGACAGGGAACTATGGCTACACCTTC. It is translated as CASSIVGQTGNYGYTF. Based on the CDR3 plus reference TRBV19 and TRBJ1-2, the full variable domain is DGGITQSPKYLFRKEGQNVTLSCEQNLNHDAMYWYRQDPGQGLRLIYYSQIVNDFQKGDIAEGYSVSREKKESFPLTVTSAQKNPTAFYLCASSIVGQTGNYGYTFGSGTRLTVV.

This clone has only one observation. This rearrangement joins TRBV5-1 to TRBJ2-7, with 7 positions matching TRBD1. Germline-derived CDR1 and CDR2 are SGHRS and YFSETQ. Losses at the gene ends were 2 bases for V and 1 base for J; bases not matched to a gene: 3. The CDR3 is made up of 14 amino acids. CDR3 sequence reads: CASSFGQVSYEQYF. The CDR3 nucleotides are TGCGCCAGCAGCTTTGGACAGGTTTCCTACGAGCAGTACTTC.

The chain joins TRBV4-2 to TRBJ1-4; the D is unclear. The CDR3 is 16 amino acids. V lost 1 base, J lost 8 bases, and 17 bases lay in between. Germline V gene lookup returns CDR1 LGHNA and CDR2 YNFKEQ. CDR3 coding DNA: TGTGCCAGCAGCCAAGGGCGGTTGGGGTTTGGGGAAAAACTGTTTTTT. Translation: CASSQGRLGFGEKLFF.

This clone has a single count. The rearrangement links TRBV4-1 to TRBJ1-1; the D gene is possibly TRBD1 (5 bases). Trimming took 8 bases from V and 7 from J, leaving 14 bases between them. Germline loops: CDR1 MGHRA, CDR2 YSYEKL. This CDR3 is built from 12 residues. CDR3 DNA: TGCGCCAGCCGGTTTGAGGGGCTTGAAGCTTTCTTT. It encodes CASRFEGLEAFF.

The chain joins TRBV5-1 to TRBJ1-6, with a tentative D call TRBD1 (6 bases). Germline CDR1 SGHRS, CDR2 YFSETQ. Trimming stripped 3 bases from V and 6 bases from J, with 16 bases between. CDR3 length: 16 amino acids. The CDR3 loop reads CASSSPLGALNSPLHF. In nucleotides, the CDR3 is TGCGCCAGCAGCTCGCCCCTGGGGGCACTTAATTCACCCCTCCACTTT.

The CDR3 here is CASSFGARGGETQYF. The CDR3 DNA follows: TGCGCCAGCAGCTTTGGGGCGAGGGGCGGAGAGACCCAGTACTTC. V usage is TRBV5-1 and J usage is TRBJ2-5; D is tentatively TRBD1 or TRBD2 (5 bases each). The CDR3 spans 15 residues. In germline, CDR1 is SGHRS, CDR2 YFSETQ. V dropped 2 bases and J dropped 4 bases, with 15 bases sitting between them.

The chain combines TRBV27 with TRBJ1-5; D is unresolved. The CDR3 is 10 amino acids. Trimming took off 6 bases at V and 6 bases at J, with 3 bases between the two ends. Germline-derived CDR1 and CDR2 are MNHEY and SMNVEV (reference sequence). CDR3 protein: CASRGQPQHF. The CDR3 nucleotides are TGTGCCAGCAGGGGTCAGCCCCAGCATTTT.